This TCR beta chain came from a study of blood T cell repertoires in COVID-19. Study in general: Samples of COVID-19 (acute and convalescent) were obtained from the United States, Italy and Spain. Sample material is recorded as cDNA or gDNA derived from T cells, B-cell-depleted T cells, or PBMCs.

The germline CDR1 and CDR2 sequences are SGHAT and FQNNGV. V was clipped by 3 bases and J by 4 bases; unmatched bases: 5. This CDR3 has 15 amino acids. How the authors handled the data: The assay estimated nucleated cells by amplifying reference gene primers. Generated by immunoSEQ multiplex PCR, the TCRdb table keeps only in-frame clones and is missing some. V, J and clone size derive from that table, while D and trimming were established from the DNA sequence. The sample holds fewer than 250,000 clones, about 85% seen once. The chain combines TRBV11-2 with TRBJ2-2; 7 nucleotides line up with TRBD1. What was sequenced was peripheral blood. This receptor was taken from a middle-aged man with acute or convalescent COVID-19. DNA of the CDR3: TGTGCCAGCAGCTTGTCGGGACAGCTCACCGGGGAGCTGTTTTTT. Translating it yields CASSLSGQLTGELFF.